These 25 T cell receptor beta chains originate from one sample sequenced in a study of CDR3 diversity in severe acne. A single record per CDR3 protein comes from TCRdb applying MiXCR to the PCR reads. The profile shows tens of thousands of distinct CDR3 sequences, under 65% of them singletons. The sample consisted of blood. The receptors were sampled from a male donor in good health, without acne.

This CDR3 reads CASSGLQGANAEAFF. DNA for the CDR3: TGCGCCAGCAGCGGTCTACAGGGGGCTAATGCTGAAGCTTTCTTT. The chain uses TRBV5-1 and TRBJ1-1; 9 nucleotides align to TRBD1. Trimming at V came to 4 bases and at J to 6 bases, leaving 10 bases not matched to a gene. From germline, CDR1 is SGHRS and CDR2 YFSETQ. This CDR3 is 15 amino acids long.

The chain is built from TRBV7-9 and TRBJ2-3; D not certain. In germline, CDR1 is SEHNR, CDR2 FQNEAQ (reference sequence). The CDR3 totals 15 residues. V was clipped by 0 bases and J by 0 bases, with 7 bases between them. The CDR3 sequence: CASSLAHTSTDTQYF. CDR3 bases: TGTGCCAGCAGCTTAGCACACACTAGCACAGATACGCAGTATTTT.

As concerns this clonotype: One end of the junction varies from germline; a read error may be responsible. J is TRBJ1-6 and V is TRBV19; 10 positions match TRBD1. CDR3 length: 14 amino acids. Germline assignment: CDR1 LNHDA and CDR2 SQIVND (reference sequence). The CDR3 sequence is CASSMGQGNSPLYF. Written as DNA, the CDR3 is TGTGCCAGTAGTATGGGACAGGGGAATTCACCCCTCTACTTT.

The chain is built from TRBV7-9 and TRBJ1-1; 7 bases align to TRBD1. Unmatched junction bases numbered 4, after V lost 4 bases and J lost 5 bases. There are 13 residues in the CDR3. In germline, CDR1 is SEHNR, CDR2 FQNEAQ (reference sequence). CDR3 protein: CASSWTGRTEAFF. CDR3 sequence (DNA): TGTGCCAGCAGCTGGACAGGACGGACTGAAGCTTTCTTT.

The chain joins TRBV10-1 to TRBJ2-6; 7 nucleotides agree with TRBD1. The CDR3 loop spans 18 amino acids. CDR1 WNHNN and CDR2 SYGVQD come from the germline V gene (reference sequence). After removal of 3 bases from V and 2 bases from J, the junction contained 10 bases not matched to a gene. The CDR3 DNA reads TGCGCCAGCAGTGACTCCACACGACAGGGAACTGGGGCCAACGTCCTGACTTTC. Amino acids: CASSDSTRQGTGANVLTF.

This clonotype was seen once. The rearrangement uses TRBV12-3 or TRBV12-4 and TRBJ2-3; D remains unclear. The V end was cut by 5 bases, the J end by 2 bases, with 8 bases between. This CDR3 spans 13 amino acids. The CDR3, as DNA: TGTGCCAGCAGTCCTCTAGTCACAGATACGCAGTATTTT. It translates to CASSPLVTDTQYF.

This clonotype was seen more than once but under ten times. The chain combines TRBV12-3 or TRBV12-4 with TRBJ1-1; 7 bases map to TRBD1. V lost 5 bases to trimming and J lost 7 bases; unmatched junction nucleotides: 7. This CDR3 spans 13 amino acids. This CDR3 reads CASSLRGQREAFF. DNA for the CDR3: TGTGCCAGCAGTCTCCGGGGACAGCGTGAAGCTTTCTTT.

The chain is built from TRBV2 and TRBJ1-5, with TRBD1 identical over 9 bases. CDR3 length: 14 amino acids. V gave up 6 bases and J gave up 3 bases; unmatched junction bases: 3. Germline CDR1 reads SNHLY; CDR2 reads FYNNEI. CDR3 in DNA: TGTGCCAGCAGCGGGACAGGGAACAATCAGCCCCAGCATTTT. As protein: CASSGTGNNQPQHF.

This clonotype was found once. The rearrangement uses TRBV6-1 and TRBJ1-1, with 7 bases aligning to TRBD1. There are 16 residues in the CDR3. Germline CDR1 and CDR2: MNHNS and SASEGT. The trim removed 6 bases at V and 0 bases at J, leaving 10 bases unmatched. The CDR3 is CASSDRTGPMNTEAFF. The DNA of the CDR3 is TGTGCCAGCAGCGATAGGACAGGCCCCATGAACACTGAAGCTTTCTTT.

This clonotype has ten or more counts. The gene calls are TRBV10-1 and TRBJ2-2, with D perhaps TRBD1 or TRBD2 (6 bases each). The CDR3 covers 16 residues. Germline V gene sequence: CDR1 WNHNN, CDR2 SYGVQD (reference sequence). Trimming removed 5 bases from V and 1 base from J, with 14 bases in between. The CDR3 DNA reads TGCGCCAGCAGTTCCAGGGGCGGGATGAACACCGGGGAGCTGTTTTTT. Its protein is CASSSRGGMNTGELFF.

The chain has TRBV20-1 and TRBJ2-7; 16 bases align to TRBD2. CDR3 length: 15 residues. Germline CDR1 reads DFQATT; CDR2 reads SNEGSKA (reference sequence). V lost 5 bases to trimming and J lost 6 bases; unmatched junction nucleotides: 7. The CDR3 loop is CSAFGTSGGAIEQYF. The CDR3, as DNA: TGCAGTGCTTTTGGGACTAGCGGGGGGGCCATCGAGCAGTACTTC.

Of note for this clonotype: An end of the junction does not agree with germline; a read error may underlie this. The rearrangement joins TRBV11-2 to TRBJ1-1; TRBD1 agrees at 8 bases. Germline V gives CDR1 SGHAT, CDR2 FQNNGV. The CDR3 has 14 amino acids. The CDR3 sequence is CASSPLTGVSEAYF. The CDR3 bases are TGTGCCAGCAGCCCCTTGACAGGGGTCAGTGAAGCTTACTTT.

The chain has TRBV20-1 and TRBJ2-3; 10 bases agree with TRBD2. From germline, CDR1 is DFQATT and CDR2 SNEGSKA (reference sequence). The length of the CDR3 is 15 residues. The V and J ends lost 5 bases and 1 base, in that order; junction bases with no gene match: 6. CDR3 sequence reads: CSAQSGRAGTDTQYF. The CDR3 nucleotides are TGCAGTGCTCAGAGCGGGAGGGCGGGCACAGATACGCAGTATTTT.

This clonotype occurred once. V and J are TRBV10-2 and TRBJ2-5; 8 bases match TRBD2. The CDR3 totals 11 residues. Germline CDR1 reads WSHSY; CDR2 reads SAAADI. The V and J ends lost 9 bases and 5 bases, in that order; junction bases with no gene match: 2. CDR3 sequence (DNA): TGCGCCAGTGGCGGGGGGGAGACCCAGTACTTC. Protein: CASGGGETQYF.

V gene TRBV5-6 combines with J gene TRBJ1-1; 8 nucleotides match TRBD1. Looked up from germline, CDR1 is SGHDT and CDR2 is YYEEEE. Trimming took 1 base from V and 3 from J; bases not matched to a gene: 14. The CDR3 consists of 18 residues. CDR3 amino acids: CASSLLLDREVVDTEAFF. Here the CDR3 DNA reads TGTGCCAGCAGCTTGCTTCTGGACAGGGAAGTGGTCGACACTGAAGCTTTCTTT. Full variable domain (missing parts from reference TRBV5-6 and TRBJ1-1): DAGVTQSPTHLIKTRGQQVTLRCSPKSGHDTVSWYQQALGQGPQFIFQYYEEEERQRGNFPDRFSGHQFPNYSSELNVNALLLGDSALYLCASSLLLDREVVDTEAFFGQGTRLTVV.

Remarks on this clonotype: Because the CDR3's place on the DNA is in doubt, the DNA is left out and the CDR3 is given as listed by TCRdb. The rearrangement uses TRBV20-1 and TRBJ1-6. The CDR3 region is 24 residues in length, termini included. Per the germline V gene, CDR1 is DFQATT and CDR2 is SNEGSKA (reference sequence). The CDR3 loop reads CSAPSGNHAWEQYFGPGTRSPLHF.

By sample fraction, this clonotype is medium-sized. The chain couples TRBV19 to TRBJ2-7; possible D gene TRBD2, 6 bases. Germline V lookup: CDR1 LNHDA, CDR2 SQIVND (reference sequence). The CDR3 totals 13 residues. V was cut by 4 bases and J by 2 bases, with 9 bases left in between. This CDR3 is CASSTVAAYEQYF. In DNA form, the CDR3 reads TGTGCCAGTAGTACCGTAGCGGCCTACGAGCAGTACTTC.

V and J are TRBV20-1 and TRBJ2-2, with TRBD2 as a possible D gene (6 bases). Germline loops: CDR1 DFQATT, CDR2 SNEGSKA (reference sequence). This CDR3 spans 15 amino acids. The germline V and J ends were trimmed by 6 bases and 1 base, with 15 bases remaining between them. CDR3 DNA: TGCAGTGCCAGCAGGAGGAGGGAGAACACCGGGGAGCTGTTTTTT. Encoded protein: CSASRRRENTGELFF.

This chain links TRBV9 with TRBJ1-1, with D tentatively TRBD1 (6 bases). This CDR3 contains 12 residues. V lost 9 bases, J lost 1 base, and 10 bases lay in between. Germline V gene data show CDR1 as SGDLS and CDR2 as YYNGEE. In DNA, the CDR3 is TGTGCCACCGGGGGGCGGAACACTGAAGCTTTCTTT. It yields the protein CATGGRNTEAFF.

V and J are TRBV10-2 and TRBJ2-2; possible D gene TRBD1, 5 bases. The V and J ends lost 2 bases and 7 bases respectively, with 14 bases between them. There are 15 residues in the CDR3. Germline CDR1 reads WSHSY; CDR2 reads SAAADI. The chain's CDR3 is CASSEPSRGSGELFF. CDR3 DNA sequence: TGCGCCAGCAGTGAGCCCTCTAGGGGCAGCGGGGAGCTGTTTTTT.

J is TRBJ2-1 and V is TRBV11-2; TRBD2 agrees at 7 bases. Germline loops: CDR1 SGHAT, CDR2 FQNNGV. V lost 3 bases and J lost 7; bases outside the gene matches: 6. The CDR3 length is 14 residues. The CDR3 region has the DNA TGTGCCAGCAGCTTCCTCCGGGGGGATAATGAGCAGTTCTTC. Protein product: CASSFLRGDNEQFF.

This clonotype has ten or more counts. The chain is built from TRBV9 and TRBJ1-3, with D possibly TRBD1 on 5 matching bases. CDR1 is SGDLS and CDR2 is YYNGEE in the germline V gene. Between the trimmed V and J ends, which lost 1 base and 5 bases, there was a span of 13 bases. This CDR3 has 15 amino acids. CDR3 in DNA: TGTGCCAGCAGCGTATACCGGGGCACACGAAACACCATATATTTT. It specifies CASSVYRGTRNTIYF.

This clonotype was picked up a small number of times. J is TRBJ1-2 and V is TRBV30, with 9 bases matching TRBD1. V gave up 6 bases and J gave up 4 bases; unmatched junction bases: 9. The CDR3 loop spans 14 amino acids. CDR1 GTSNPN and CDR2 SVGIG come from the germline V gene (reference sequence). CDR3 nucleotides: TGTGCCTGTAAATACAGGGGGCAGGGCTATGGCTACACCTTC. It translates to CACKYRGQGYGYTF.

The rearrangement uses TRBV20-1 and TRBJ2-2; 8 bases map to TRBD1. The CDR3 spans 13 residues. The V and J ends lost 1 base and 7 bases, in that order; junction bases with no gene match: 2. CDR1 is DFQATT, CDR2 SNEGSKA, per germline (reference sequence). As DNA, the CDR3 is TGCAGTGCTAGAGCGACAGGGGACGGGGAGCTGTTTTTT. Protein sequence: CSARATGDGELFF.

The rearrangement joins TRBV20-1 to TRBJ2-3, with 10 positions matching TRBD2. The ends lost 3 bases at V and 0 bases at J; junction bases unmatched: 6. CDR3 length equals 16 residues. The germline CDR1 and CDR2 sequences are DFQATT and SNEGSKA (reference sequence). The CDR3 DNA reads TGCAGTGCTAGCACCGGGACTAGCGATAGCACAGATACGCAGTATTTT. Protein sequence: CSASTGTSDSTDTQYF.